This T cell receptor beta chain was sequenced in a study of blood T cell repertoires in COVID-19. The data were produced by immunoSEQ multiplex PCR, yet TCRdb's version contains in-frame clones alone and is incomplete. Found here are about 530,000 clones, around 90% of them singletons; the top ten hold 7.5% to 9.5%. The CDR3 length is 14 residues. V shed 3 bases and J 6 bases; nucleotides not matched to a gene: 5. Per the germline V gene, CDR1 is LNHDA and CDR2 is SQIVND (reference sequence). The genes are TRBV19 and TRBJ1-1, with 9 bases lining up with TRBD1. The sample was peripheral blood. The TCR originated in a woman between 45 and 65 years old with COVID-19, enrolled during active disease. DNA of the CDR3: TGTGCCAGTAGTATGGGGGACAGGGTCCCTGAAGCTTTCTTT. Protein product: CASSMGDRVPEAFF.